The 25 T cell receptor beta chains below all came from one sample that was sequenced in a study of technical replicates of blood from a handful of donors. The table came from immunoSEQ multiplex PCR; TCRdb's copy has only in-frame clones and leaves some out. Of about 70,000 clones in the sample, around 86% were seen once. Input material: PBMCs. Receptors were obtained from a human donor in good health. Some clones in this sample may be carry-over from other donors' samples.

The genes are TRBV30 and TRBJ2-7; 12 positions match TRBD1. CDR3 size: 13 residues. Germline values: CDR1 GTSNPN, CDR2 SVGIG (reference sequence). Losses at the gene ends were 5 bases for V and 5 bases for J; bases not matched to a gene: 4. This CDR3 reads CAWSGTGGHEQYF. In DNA form, the CDR3 reads TGTGCCTGGTCCGGGACAGGGGGCCACGAGCAGTACTTC.

In the case of this clone: Other DNA sequences within the sample encode an identical CDR3. The chain couples TRBV18 to TRBJ1-3; D gene uncertain. Looked up from germline, CDR1 is KGHSH and CDR2 is LQKENI. Trimming cost V 6 bases and J 0 bases, with 12 bases left between them. This CDR3 has 15 amino acids. The CDR3 coding sequence is TGTGCCAGCTCCCCCGCTGAGAGCTCTGGAAACACCATATATTTT. This sequence encodes CASSPAESSGNTIYF.

This chain joins TRBV6-5 and TRBJ1-5; 9 positions match TRBD1. The CDR3 has 13 amino acids. V shed 6 bases and J 7 bases; nucleotides not matched to a gene: 4. Germline lookup yields CDR1 MNHEY and CDR2 SVGAGI. The CDR3 is CASRQGAGQPQHF. CDR3 bases: TGTGCCAGCAGACAGGGGGCAGGACAGCCCCAGCATTTT.

The chain couples TRBV4-1 to TRBJ1-4; 7 bases fit TRBD1. With V trimmed by 6 bases and J by 4 bases, 11 bases remained unmatched. CDR1 is MGHRA and CDR2 is YSYEKL in the germline V gene. The CDR3 loop spans 16 amino acids. In DNA form, the CDR3 reads TGCGCCAGCAGTCAACAGGGGAGTTATGTTAATGAAAAACTGTTTTTT. Its protein product is CASSQQGSYVNEKLFF.

This clone has more than one count but fewer than ten. This chain connects TRBV7-2 to TRBJ1-6, with 9 bases fitting TRBD1. This CDR3 comprises 16 residues. After removal of 5 bases from V and 10 bases from J, the junction contained 12 bases not matched to a gene. In germline, CDR1 is SGHTA, CDR2 FQGNSA. CDR3: CASSTYPGQGTSPLHF. CDR3 bases: TGTGCCAGCAGCACCTACCCGGGACAGGGTACCTCACCCCTCCACTTT.

A few counts support this clone. The V gene is TRBV29-1, the J gene TRBJ1-1; D unresolved. The length of the CDR3 is 13 residues. CDR1 and CDR2 (germline): SQVTM, ANQGSEA. Trimming pared 7 bases from V and 0 bases from J, leaving 12 bases between. CDR3 sequence (DNA): TGCAGCGCCGAGGGATTACTGAACACTGAAGCTTTCTTT. This encodes CSAEGLLNTEAFF.

This clone occurred once. The chain uses TRBV6-1 and TRBJ1-6; D perhaps matches TRBD1 (6 bases). The CDR3 loop spans 14 amino acids. Trimming took off 7 bases at V and 9 bases at J, with 16 bases between the two ends. Germline CDR1 reads MNHNS; CDR2 reads SASEGT. The CDR3 here is CASKWSTGGSPLHF. The DNA for the CDR3 is TGTGCCAGCAAATGGTCGACAGGAGGTTCACCCCTCCACTTT.

The sample holds one count of this clone. The genes are TRBV27 and TRBJ1-1; no definite D call. CDR1 is MNHEY, CDR2 SMNVEV, per germline (reference sequence). The CDR3 is 15 amino acids. The V and J ends lost 0 bases and 0 bases respectively, with 8 bases between them. The CDR3 nucleotides are TGTGCCAGCAGTTTATCTGGAGGTATGAACACTGAAGCTTTCTTT. As protein: CASSLSGGMNTEAFF.

The genes are TRBV19 and TRBJ1-5; no reliable D call. Germline V gene sequence: CDR1 LNHDA, CDR2 SQIVND (reference sequence). Trimming removed 3 bases at V and 7 bases at J, with 7 bases between. CDR3 length: 12 amino acids. CDR3 DNA sequence: TGTGCCAGTAGTATCATGGGCCAGCCCCAGCATTTT. This encodes CASSIMGQPQHF.

J is TRBJ1-4 and V is TRBV4-1, with D possibly matching TRBD1 (6 bases). The length of the CDR3 is 19 residues. Trimming shortened V by 2 bases and J by 2 bases, and 21 bases separated the two germline ends. Germline V lookup: CDR1 MGHRA, CDR2 YSYEKL. The chain's CDR3 is CASSQKTGILPGTNEKLFF. CDR3 DNA: TGCGCCAGCAGCCAAAAGACAGGTATCTTACCTGGTACTAATGAAAAACTGTTTTTT.

This rearrangement joins TRBV19 to TRBJ2-5; maybe TRBD2 (7 bases). Trimming removed 7 bases at V and 4 bases at J, with 19 bases between. The CDR3 extends over 15 amino acids. Germline V gene lookup returns CDR1 LNHDA and CDR2 SQIVND (reference sequence). The CDR3 DNA sequence: TGTGCCAGTAAGCCCGTAGGGGAGGGGGTAGAGACCCAGTACTTC. Amino acids: CASKPVGEGVETQYF.

V is TRBV6-5 and J is TRBJ2-1; D is possibly TRBD1 (5 bases). The CDR3 length is 15 residues. Between the trimmed V and J ends, which lost 2 bases and 9 bases, there was a span of 17 bases. Germline lookup yields CDR1 MNHEY and CDR2 SVGAGI. The CDR3 DNA reads TGTGCCAGCAGTTACGCGCCAGGAAGGCAGGGTGAGCAGTTCTTC. The encoded protein is CASSYAPGRQGEQFF.

The genes are TRBV27 and TRBJ2-1; a possible D gene is TRBD1 (6 bases). This CDR3 is 13 amino acids long. Germline V CDR1 and CDR2: MNHEY, SMNVEV (reference sequence). V was trimmed by 6 bases and J by 10 bases, leaving 16 bases between them. This chain's CDR3 is CASSNYRAGEQFF. The CDR3 DNA sequence: TGTGCCAGCAGCAACTACAGGGCCGGCGAGCAGTTCTTC.

About this clone itself: The same CDR3 arises from other DNA sequences in this sample as well. The CDR3 is CSGRQGNIQYF. In DNA, the CDR3 is TGCAGCGGGAGACAGGGTAACATTCAGTACTTC. The chain couples TRBV29-1 to TRBJ2-4; 7 bases align to TRBD1. The CDR3 loop spans 11 amino acids. J was trimmed by 7 bases and V by 7 bases; bases with no gene match: 4. The V gene's germline CDR1 is SQVTM and CDR2 ANQGSEA.

V usage is TRBV9 and J usage is TRBJ2-7; 7 bases map to TRBD2. The CDR3 is made up of 15 amino acids. The trim removed 5 bases at V and 2 bases at J, leaving 10 bases unmatched. Germline values: CDR1 SGDLS, CDR2 YYNGEE. The CDR3 here is CASSRSSGTTYEQYF. The CDR3, as DNA: TGTGCCAGCAGTCGTAGTTCCGGGACTACCTACGAGCAGTACTTC. Drawing the rest from reference TRBV9 and TRBJ2-7, the complete variable domain is DSGVTQTPKHLITATGQRVTLRCSPRSGDLSVYWYQQSLDQGLQFLIQYYNGEERAKGNILERFSAQQFPDLHSELNLSSLELGDSALYFCASSRSSGTTYEQYFGPGTRLTVT.

This clone occurred a few times. The J gene is TRBJ1-1, the V gene TRBV29-1, with 10 bases matching TRBD1. The V gene's germline CDR1 is SQVTM and CDR2 ANQGSEA. This CDR3 is 13 amino acids long. V lost 4 bases, J lost 1 base, and 0 bases stayed unmatched. The CDR3 loop reads CSVGQGANTEAFF. The CDR3 bases are TGCAGCGTTGGACAGGGGGCGAACACTGAAGCTTTCTTT.

This sequence joins TRBV5-1 and TRBJ2-1; 9 bases map to TRBD2. The junction had 10 bases not matched to a gene; V was cut back by 0 bases and J by 15 bases. The CDR3 covers 14 residues. Germline values: CDR1 SGHRS, CDR2 YFSETQ. CDR3 nucleotides: TGCGCCAGCAGCTTGGGTAGCGGGGGCGTGGCCGGGTTCTTC. It encodes CASSLGSGGVAGFF.

The chain links TRBV27 to TRBJ2-2, with D perhaps TRBD1 (6 bases). The V and J ends lost 3 bases and 3 bases respectively, with 11 bases between them. Germline CDR1 reads MNHEY; CDR2 reads SMNVEV (reference sequence). The CDR3 runs 15 residues. The CDR3 reads CASSLATGDTGELFF. The DNA of the CDR3 is TGTGCCAGCAGTTTGGCGACAGGAGACACCGGGGAGCTGTTTTTT.

The V call is TRBV4-3, the J call TRBJ1-6; no firm D call. Germline V gene sequence: CDR1 LGHNA, CDR2 YSLEER. Trimming stripped 1 base from V and 0 bases from J, with 16 bases between. CDR3 length equals 19 residues. CDR3 nucleotides: TGCGCCAGCAGCCAAGGCGTCGCCTCCCACAGCTCCTATAATTCACCCCTCCACTTT. It is translated as CASSQGVASHSSYNSPLHF.

V usage is TRBV2 and J usage is TRBJ2-7; D is possibly TRBD1 (6 bases). The CDR3 has 14 residues. Trimming took 2 bases from V and 3 from J, leaving 11 bases between them. The germline CDR1 and CDR2 sequences are SNHLY and FYNNEI. CDR3 DNA: TGTGCCAGCAGTGAATGGGACACCAACTACGAGCAGTACTTC. Encoded protein: CASSEWDTNYEQYF.

The V gene is TRBV6-1, the J gene TRBJ1-1; the match to TRBD1 covers 7 bases. J was trimmed by 0 bases and V by 7 bases; bases with no gene match: 8. Looked up from germline, CDR1 is MNHNS and CDR2 is SASEGT. CDR3 length: 15 amino acids. The DNA for the CDR3 is TGTGCCAGCAAGGAGACCCAGGGGGTGAACACTGAAGCTTTCTTT. Translated: CASKETQGVNTEAFF.

The chain joins TRBV18 to TRBJ2-3; 10 bases are a match to TRBD2. The CDR3 loop spans 16 amino acids. Per germline, CDR1 KGHSH and CDR2 LQKENI. The trim removed 3 bases at V and 2 bases at J, leaving 5 bases unmatched. The CDR3 bases are TGTGCCAGCTCACCTCGGACTAGCGGATTCACAGATACGCAGTATTTT. Its translation is CASSPRTSGFTDTQYF.

The chain is built from TRBV15 and TRBJ2-5, with D possibly being TRBD2 (5 bases). CDR1 and CDR2 from the germline V gene are LNHNV and YYDKDF (reference sequence). This CDR3 spans 15 amino acids. The V and J ends lost 0 bases and 4 bases respectively, with 12 bases between them. The CDR3 protein is CATSRDWNGGETQYF. The CDR3 DNA sequence: TGTGCCACCAGCAGAGATTGGAACGGAGGAGAGACCCAGTACTTC.

This clone was detected once. The J gene is TRBJ2-7, the V gene TRBV5-1; 9 bases fit TRBD2. The V gene end was trimmed by 3 bases and the J gene end by 6 bases; junction bases not matched to a gene: 7. CDR3 length: 14 residues. CDR1 is SGHRS and CDR2 is YFSETQ in the germline V gene. As DNA, the CDR3 is TGCGCCAGCAGCTATATAGCGGGAGCGGGCGAGCAGTACTTC. It encodes CASSYIAGAGEQYF.

The genes are TRBV5-4 and TRBJ2-3; TRBD2 matches at 7 bases. Germline-derived CDR1 and CDR2 are SGHNT and YYREEE (reference sequence). The CDR3 has 16 amino acids. V trimming: 0 bases; J trimming: 1 base; junction bases outside the gene matches: 5. This chain's CDR3 is CASSLVSSGGTDTQYF. The CDR3 bases are TGTGCCAGCAGCTTGGTGTCTAGCGGCGGCACAGATACGCAGTATTTT.